The clone carrying this TCR beta chain was observed at least ten times. The data stem from a study of Graves' ophthalmopathy and Graves' hyperthyroidism. V lost 6 bases, J lost 4 bases, and 12 bases lay in between. Germline V gene lookup returns CDR1 SNHLY and CDR2 FYNNEI. This CDR3 has 13 amino acids. Researchers took RNA transcripts and amplified TCR beta CDR3 regions from them. In the first round, RT-PCR was carried out with HTBI primers, and a multiplex PCR formed the second round. TCRdb used MiXCR to reprocess the multiplex PCR reads, holding one entry per CDR3 protein. The repertoire holds about 480,000 distinct CDR3 sequences, with under 15% as singletons. The study enrolled ophthalmopathy donors with moderate-to-severe activity, CAS ≥3, NOSPECS ≥4 and duration under 3 months. No donor had other autoimmune disease, uncontrolled infection, pregnancy or lactation. The PBMCs originated from more than 8 ml of fresh peripheral blood.

The clonotype comes from a woman in her thirties with Graves' ophthalmopathy. This chain joins TRBV2 and TRBJ1-2; the D gene is possibly TRBD1 (5 bases). The sequenced sample was blood. CDR3 sequence: CASSPTASYGYTF. The CDR3 DNA follows: TGTGCCAGCAGCCCGACAGCCTCCTATGGCTACACCTTC.